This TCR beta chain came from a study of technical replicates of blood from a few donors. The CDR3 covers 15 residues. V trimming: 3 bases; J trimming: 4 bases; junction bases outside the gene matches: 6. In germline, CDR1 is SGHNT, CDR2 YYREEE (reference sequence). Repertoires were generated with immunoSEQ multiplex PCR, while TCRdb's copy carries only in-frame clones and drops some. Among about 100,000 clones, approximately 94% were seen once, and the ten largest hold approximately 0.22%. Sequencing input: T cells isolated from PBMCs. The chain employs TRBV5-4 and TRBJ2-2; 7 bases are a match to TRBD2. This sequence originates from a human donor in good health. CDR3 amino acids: CASSSQGGSTGELFF. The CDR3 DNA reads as TGTGCCAGCAGCTCCCAGGGCGGGAGCACCGGGGAGCTGTTTTTT.